This record looks at one T cell receptor (beta chain) sequence and its context. The antigen remains undetermined. Each CDR3 protein gets one entry after TCRdb re-called the 5' RACE reads with MiXCR. Here the sample spans 200,000 to 300,000 distinct CDR3 sequences, approximately 7% being singletons. V was clipped by 4 bases and J by 4 bases, with 17 bases between them. The CDR3 length is 15 residues. In germline, CDR1 is SQVTM, CDR2 ANQGSEA. This entry comes from a study of identical twins. Study outcomes and limitations: High-abundance cord blood beta clonotypes had fewer insertions; memory repertoires showed none. Modelling approaches yielded underestimates of out-of-frame TCR alpha sharing between monozygotic twins. Invariant MAIT and iNKT cells could partly confound zero-insertion analyses.

These data also formed part of another study, on yellow fever vaccine responses in identical twins.

The chain has TRBV29-1 and TRBJ2-1; D not certain. The source material was memory (CD45RO+) T cells sorted from blood. The TCR comes from a young woman in good health. The CDR3 loop reads CSVAPQAVGYNEQFF. The CDR3 coding sequence is TGCAGCGTTGCTCCCCAAGCCGTGGGATACAATGAGCAGTTCTTC.